The TCR beta chain described here comes from a study of blood T cell repertoires in COVID-19. The table came from immunoSEQ multiplex PCR; TCRdb's copy has only in-frame clones and leaves some out. This table holds roughly 230,000 clones, around 83% found once. CDR1 is SGHDT, CDR2 YYEEEE, per germline. J lost 5 bases, V lost 4 bases, and 10 bases had no gene match. This CDR3 is 17 amino acids long. The J gene is TRBJ2-1, the V gene TRBV5-6; TRBD2 matches 12 bases. This TCR was recovered from a woman in her 50s with acute or convalescent COVID-19. The sample consisted of peripheral blood. In nucleotides, the CDR3 is TGTGCCAGCAGCGACCGACTAGCGGGGGACTTCAACAATGAGCAGTTCTTC. Its translation is CASSDRLAGDFNNEQFF.